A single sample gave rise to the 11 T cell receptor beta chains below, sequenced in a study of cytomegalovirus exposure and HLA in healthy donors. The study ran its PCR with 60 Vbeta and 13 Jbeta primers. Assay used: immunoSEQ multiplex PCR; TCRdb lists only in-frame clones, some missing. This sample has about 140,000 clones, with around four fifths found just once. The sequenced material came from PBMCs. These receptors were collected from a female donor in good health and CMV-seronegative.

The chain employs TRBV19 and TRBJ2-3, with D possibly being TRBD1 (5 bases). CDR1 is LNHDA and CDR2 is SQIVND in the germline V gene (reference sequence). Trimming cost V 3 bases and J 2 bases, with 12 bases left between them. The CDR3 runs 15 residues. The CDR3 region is CASSIRAGNTDTQYF. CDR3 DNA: TGTGCCAGTAGTATTAGGGCAGGGAACACAGATACGCAGTATTTT.

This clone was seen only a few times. CDR3 in amino acids: CSVVDFKSYEQYF. CDR3 DNA sequence: TGCAGCGTTGTGGACTTCAAGTCCTACGAGCAGTACTTC. The chain joins TRBV29-1 to TRBJ2-7, with TRBD2 as a possible D gene (5 bases). CDR1 and CDR2 from the germline V gene are SQVTM and ANQGSEA. V was clipped by 4 bases and J by 1 base, with 11 bases between them. CDR3 length: 13 amino acids.

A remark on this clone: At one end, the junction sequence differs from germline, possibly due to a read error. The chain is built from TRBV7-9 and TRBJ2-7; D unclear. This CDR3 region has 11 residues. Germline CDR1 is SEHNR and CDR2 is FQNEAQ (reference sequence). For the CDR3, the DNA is TGTTCCAGCAGCCTTATCCACGAGCAGTACTTC. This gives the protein CSSSLIHEQYF.

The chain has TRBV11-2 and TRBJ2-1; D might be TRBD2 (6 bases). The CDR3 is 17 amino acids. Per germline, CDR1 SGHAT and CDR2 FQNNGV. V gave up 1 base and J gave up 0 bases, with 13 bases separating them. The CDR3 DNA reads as TGTGCCAGCAGCTTAGCATCACTCGGGAGCTCCTACAATGAGCAGTTCTTC. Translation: CASSLASLGSSYNEQFF.

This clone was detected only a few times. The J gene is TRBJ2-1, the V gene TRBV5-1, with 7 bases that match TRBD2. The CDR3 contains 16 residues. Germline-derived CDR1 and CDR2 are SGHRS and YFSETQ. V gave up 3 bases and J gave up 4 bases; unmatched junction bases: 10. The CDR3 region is CASSSWWWGGYNEQFF. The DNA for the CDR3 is TGCGCCAGCAGCTCCTGGTGGTGGGGGGGATACAATGAGCAGTTCTTC.

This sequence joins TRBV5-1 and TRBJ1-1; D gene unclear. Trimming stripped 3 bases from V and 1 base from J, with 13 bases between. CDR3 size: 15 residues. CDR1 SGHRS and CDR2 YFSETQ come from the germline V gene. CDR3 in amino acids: CASSSPFTANTEAFF. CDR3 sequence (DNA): TGCGCCAGCAGCTCCCCTTTCACAGCGAACACTGAAGCTTTCTTT.

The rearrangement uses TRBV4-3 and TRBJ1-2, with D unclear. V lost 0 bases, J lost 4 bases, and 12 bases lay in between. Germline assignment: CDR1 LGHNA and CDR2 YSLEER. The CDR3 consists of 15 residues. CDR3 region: CASSQDNGVGYGYTF. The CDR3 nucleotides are TGCGCCAGCAGCCAAGATAACGGAGTAGGCTATGGCTACACCTTC.

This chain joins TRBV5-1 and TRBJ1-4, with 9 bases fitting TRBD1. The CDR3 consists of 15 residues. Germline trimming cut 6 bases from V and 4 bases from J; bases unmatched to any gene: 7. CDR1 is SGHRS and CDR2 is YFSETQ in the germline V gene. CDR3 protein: CASKTGGTSNEKLFF. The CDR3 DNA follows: TGCGCCAGCAAAACAGGGGGCACGAGTAATGAAAAACTGTTTTTT.

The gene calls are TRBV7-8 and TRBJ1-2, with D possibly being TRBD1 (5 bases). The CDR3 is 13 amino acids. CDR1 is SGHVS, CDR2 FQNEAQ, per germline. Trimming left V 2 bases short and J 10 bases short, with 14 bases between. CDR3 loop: CASSLIPGRFYTF. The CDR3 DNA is TGTGCCAGCAGCTTAATACCAGGGAGGTTCTACACCTTC.

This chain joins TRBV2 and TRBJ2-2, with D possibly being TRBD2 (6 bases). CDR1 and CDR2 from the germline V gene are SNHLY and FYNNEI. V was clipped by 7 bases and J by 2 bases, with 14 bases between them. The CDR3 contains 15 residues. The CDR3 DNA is TGTGCCAGCAACCGAGCGGGCCGAAACACCGGGGAGCTGTTTTTT. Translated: CASNRAGRNTGELFF.

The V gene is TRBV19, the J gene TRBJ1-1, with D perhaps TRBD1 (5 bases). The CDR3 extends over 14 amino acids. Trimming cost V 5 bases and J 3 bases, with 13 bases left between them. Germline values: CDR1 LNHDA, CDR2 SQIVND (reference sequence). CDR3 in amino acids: CASSVGGGDTEAFF. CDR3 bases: TGTGCCAGTAGTGTTGGGGGAGGGGACACTGAAGCTTTCTTT.